This TCR beta chain was identified in a study of cytomegalovirus exposure and HLA in healthy donors. Study information: In a later analysis, the roughly 110 validation repertoires were reported to have used the same platform as the 600 to 800 first-cohort repertoires. Study-level results: Associated with cytomegalovirus, according to the listing, were 150 to 200 TCR beta chains. Cytomegalovirus status was reportedly diagnosed by the classifier with high specificity and sensitivity.

The CDR3 spans 14 residues. The V end was cut by 9 bases, the J end by 2 bases, with 14 bases between. Looked up from germline, CDR1 is MNHEY and CDR2 is SMNVEV (reference sequence). This clone was observed a single time. Its antigen is unidentified. Profiling relied on immunoSEQ multiplex PCR, and the TCRdb table lists in-frame clones only, not all of them. The sample yields about 73,000 clones, 85% to 95% seen once. The donors belonged to the approximately 120-subject validation cohort, separate from the approximately 700-subject first cohort. The sample comprised PBMCs. V is TRBV27 and J is TRBJ1-5; maybe TRBD1 (5 bases). The sequence came from a man aged 18 to 29 in good health and CMV-seronegative. The CDR3 sequence: CASKTDSGNQPQHF. The CDR3 DNA reads TGTGCCAGTAAGACAGACAGTGGCAATCAGCCCCAGCATTTT.